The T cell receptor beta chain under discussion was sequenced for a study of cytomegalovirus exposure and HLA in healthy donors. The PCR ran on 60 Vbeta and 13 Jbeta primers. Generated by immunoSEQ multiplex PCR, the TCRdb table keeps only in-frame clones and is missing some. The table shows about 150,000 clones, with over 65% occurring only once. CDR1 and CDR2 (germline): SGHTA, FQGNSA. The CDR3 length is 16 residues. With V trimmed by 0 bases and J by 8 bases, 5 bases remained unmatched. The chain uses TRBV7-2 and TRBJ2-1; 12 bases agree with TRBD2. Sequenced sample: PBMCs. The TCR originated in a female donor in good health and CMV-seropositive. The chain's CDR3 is CASSLAGTSGYYEQFF. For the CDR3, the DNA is TGTGCCAGCAGCTTAGCAGGGACTAGCGGGTACTATGAGCAGTTCTTC.